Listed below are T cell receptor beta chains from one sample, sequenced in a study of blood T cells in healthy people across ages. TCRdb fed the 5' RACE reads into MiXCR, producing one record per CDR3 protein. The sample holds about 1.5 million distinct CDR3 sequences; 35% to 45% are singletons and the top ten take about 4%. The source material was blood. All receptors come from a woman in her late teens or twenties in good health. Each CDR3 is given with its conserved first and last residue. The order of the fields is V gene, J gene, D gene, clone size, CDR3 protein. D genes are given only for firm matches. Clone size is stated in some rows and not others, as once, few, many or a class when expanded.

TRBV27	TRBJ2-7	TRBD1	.	CASKNRQGSYEQYF
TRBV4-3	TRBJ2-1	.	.	CASSQAWDAYNEQFF
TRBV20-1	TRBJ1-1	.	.	CSALFRLGTEAFF
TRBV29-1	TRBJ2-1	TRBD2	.	CSHRGGRDYNEQFF
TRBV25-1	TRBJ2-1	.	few	CATAHNNEQFF
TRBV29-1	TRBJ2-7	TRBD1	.	CSVRRDRANNEQYF
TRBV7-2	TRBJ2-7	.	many	CASSPGLTYEQYF
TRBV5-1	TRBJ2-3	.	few	CASSISASTDTQYF
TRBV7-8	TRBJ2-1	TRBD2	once	CASSLILSGGYNEQFF
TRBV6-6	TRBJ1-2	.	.	CASSYSGQSYGYTF
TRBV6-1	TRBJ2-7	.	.	CASSEGDYEQYF
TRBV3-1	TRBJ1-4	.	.	CASSRTPSTNEKLFF
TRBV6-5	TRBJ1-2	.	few	CASSSPGRLANYGYTF
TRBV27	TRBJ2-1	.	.	CASSLFPQFF
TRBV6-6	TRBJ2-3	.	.	CASSYFQGFGTDTQYF
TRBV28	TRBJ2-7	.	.	CASSFVARSYEQYF
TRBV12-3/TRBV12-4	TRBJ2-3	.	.	CASSQTGTPTDTQYF
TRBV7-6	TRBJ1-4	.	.	CASSSATNEKLFF
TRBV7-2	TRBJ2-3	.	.	CASSMLAWGTDTQYF
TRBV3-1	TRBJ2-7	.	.	CASSPTGSGNSYEQYF
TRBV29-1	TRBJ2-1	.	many	CSVGPTSSYNEQFF
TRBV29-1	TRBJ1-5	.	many	CSVGDSNQPQHF
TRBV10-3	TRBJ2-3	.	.	CAISESKPAGGRTDTQYF
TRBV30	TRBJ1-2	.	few	CAWRYQTIYGYTF
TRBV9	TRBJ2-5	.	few	CASSARQLGTQYF
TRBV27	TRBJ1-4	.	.	CASSFRRDTEKLFF
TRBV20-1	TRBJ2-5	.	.	CSARQGGTIQETQYF
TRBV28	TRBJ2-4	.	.	CASTKGVSGAKSIQYF
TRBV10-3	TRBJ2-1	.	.	CAISEARRLHNEQFF
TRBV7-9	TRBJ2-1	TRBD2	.	CASSSTTSGRAEQFF
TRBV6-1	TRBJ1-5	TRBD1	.	CASSEPGQGAQPQHF
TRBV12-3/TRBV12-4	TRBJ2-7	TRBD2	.	CASSPKPSGVPPSYEQYF
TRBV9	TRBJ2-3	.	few	CASSGGPGKDTQYF
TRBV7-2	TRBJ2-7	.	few	CASSFLAASYEQYF
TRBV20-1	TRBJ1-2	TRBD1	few	CSATTGLYGYTF
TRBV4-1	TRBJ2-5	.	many	CASSQAGRIQETQYF
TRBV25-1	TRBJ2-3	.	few	CASSELGRETDTQYF
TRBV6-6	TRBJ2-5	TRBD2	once	CASSLKPGLAGPEQYF
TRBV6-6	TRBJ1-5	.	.	CASSTPMIGKDQPQHF
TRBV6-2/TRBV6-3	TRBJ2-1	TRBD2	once	CASIQAGGSYNEQFF
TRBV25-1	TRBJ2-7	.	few	CASSESVAGRYEQYF
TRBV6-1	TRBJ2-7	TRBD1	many	CASSEGDSSYEQYF